This passage covers 20 T cell receptor beta chains from one sample sequenced in a study of T cells expressing NK-cell markers. TCRdb processed the 5' RACE reads again and assigns one entry to each CDR3 protein, with no DNA. Recorded for this sample: 250,000 or so distinct CDR3 sequences. The sample taken for sequencing was blood T cells: a sorted CD56 or NKG2C T cell subset, CD4+ or CD8+ T cells, or bulk PBMC T cells (not recorded which). The receptors shown here come from a woman between 18 and 69 years old in good health.

V and J are TRBV20-1 and TRBJ2-5; checking the TCRdb D call of TRBD1 is not possible without DNA. The V gene's germline CDR1 is DFQATT and CDR2 SNEGSKA (reference sequence). The CDR3 covers 14 residues. The CDR3 sequence is CSARDSTGRETQYF.

This chain uses TRBV6-1 with TRBJ2-7. This CDR3 has 15 amino acids. The germline V gene encodes CDR1 MNHNS and CDR2 SASEGT. The CDR3 is CASRQDLKSSYEQYF.

This sequence joins TRBV28 and TRBJ2-3; lacking DNA, the TRBD2 call made by TCRdb goes unchecked. CDR1 and CDR2 from the germline V gene are MDHEN and SYDVKM. CDR3 length equals 16 residues. CDR3 protein: CASSFRLAGDPDTQYF.

The chain combines TRBV7-2 with TRBJ1-1; TCRdb returns TRBD1, unconfirmable since there is no DNA. This CDR3 spans 16 amino acids. CDR1 SGHTA and CDR2 FQGNSA come from the germline V gene. CDR3 region: CASSLREPTGGTEAFF.

The CDR3 sequence is CAISDSGTLNTEAFF. The rearrangement joins TRBV10-3 to TRBJ1-1. CDR1 ENHRY and CDR2 SYGVKD come from the germline V gene. The CDR3 is 15 amino acids.

The J gene is TRBJ2-2, the V gene TRBV29-1. The CDR3 covers 11 residues. Germline V gives CDR1 SQVTM, CDR2 ANQGSEA. CDR3 region: CGGANTGELFF.

The V and J genes are TRBV20-1 and TRBJ2-2; the D call of TRBD2 rests on TCRdb alone, since no DNA is present to check it. The CDR3 covers 16 residues. Germline CDR1 is DFQATT and CDR2 is SNEGSKA (reference sequence). The CDR3 region is CSARDRLAGGAGELFF.

The gene calls are TRBV15 and TRBJ1-2; the TCRdb D gene call, TRBD1, has no DNA to confirm it. The germline V gene has CDR1 LNHNV and CDR2 YYDKDF (reference sequence). CDR3 size: 14 residues. CDR3 in amino acids: CATSRTGGTFGYTF.

The chain has TRBV6-5 and TRBJ1-2; TCRdb names TRBD1, which stays unverified in the absence of DNA. The CDR3 has 17 residues. The germline V gene encodes CDR1 MNHEY and CDR2 SVGAGI. The CDR3 region is CASSYSNTGGAVYGYTF.

This CDR3 reads CAWSGRESYNEQFF. The chain combines TRBV30 with TRBJ2-1. The CDR3 totals 14 residues. Germline loops: CDR1 GTSNPN, CDR2 SVGIG (reference sequence).

V usage is TRBV4-3 and J usage is TRBJ1-6. Germline V lookup: CDR1 LGHNA, CDR2 YSLEER. The CDR3 is 18 amino acids. The CDR3 loop is CASSQEDGPGGYNSPLHF.

The chain joins TRBV5-1 to TRBJ2-3; checking the TCRdb D call of TRBD1 is not possible without DNA. This CDR3 has 16 residues. Germline-derived CDR1 and CDR2 are SGHRS and YFSETQ. The CDR3 loop reads CASSKPGTGASDTQYF.

The CDR3 here is CAWIKTDSFFYGYTF. The chain recombines TRBV30 with TRBJ1-2; TCRdb's D call of TRBD1 is untestable without DNA. The length of the CDR3 is 15 residues. The germline V gene encodes CDR1 GTSNPN and CDR2 SVGIG (reference sequence).

The rearrangement uses TRBV10-3 and TRBJ2-1; TCRdb names TRBD2, which stays unverified in the absence of DNA. Germline lookup yields CDR1 ENHRY and CDR2 SYGVKD. The CDR3 runs to 12 residues. CDR3 loop: CAIRPDAGGQFF.

This chain links TRBV30 with TRBJ2-5. This CDR3 is 12 amino acids long. Germline loops: CDR1 GTSNPN, CDR2 SVGIG (reference sequence). CDR3 sequence: CAWSVLGETQYF.

CDR3 in amino acids: CASSQRKKRTNTGELFF. The rearrangement uses TRBV12-3 or TRBV12-4 and TRBJ2-2; TCRdb's assignment of TRBD2 cannot be checked, as there is no DNA. The CDR3 is 17 residues long.

The gene calls are TRBV24-1 and TRBJ2-2; no DNA is available, so the TRBD1 call from TCRdb remains unchecked. The CDR3 runs to 16 residues. CDR1 KGHDR and CDR2 SFDVKD come from the germline V gene. The chain's CDR3 is CATSDTTGTATGELFF.

V gene TRBV25-1 combines with J gene TRBJ1-2. This CDR3 is 14 amino acids long. The V gene's germline CDR1 is MGHDK and CDR2 SYGVNS. CDR3: CASSDIISAYGYTF.

V is TRBV20-1 and J is TRBJ1-2; TCRdb picks TRBD1, but there is no DNA to check that call. CDR1 DFQATT and CDR2 SNEGSKA come from the germline V gene (reference sequence). The CDR3 totals 13 residues. CDR3 region: CSARGQGWGGYTF.

The chain couples TRBV25-1 to TRBJ2-3; the TCRdb call, TRBD1, lacks DNA for checking. Germline CDR1 is MGHDK and CDR2 is SYGVNS. This CDR3 is 16 amino acids long. The chain's CDR3 is CASSESRGALTDTQYF.